The entry that follows covers one T cell receptor (beta chain) sequence. The antigen remains unidentified. These data come from a study of cytomegalovirus exposure and HLA in healthy donors. Germline CDR1 reads SGHDN; CDR2 reads FVKESK. Trimming cost V 4 bases and J 1 base, with 6 bases left between them. The CDR3 is made up of 13 amino acids. Profiled with immunoSEQ multiplex PCR; TCRdb holds only in-frame clones, not every one. The table has about 280,000 clones, 70% to 90% seen once; the top ten hold around 0.9%. Study-wide findings and caveats: Most TCR sequences were uncommon, yet certain public TCRs appeared in many donors. Researchers reported that a few CMV-associated chains were confirmed in vitro as CMV antigen-specific.

The specimen sequenced was PBMCs. The chain recombines TRBV14 with TRBJ2-3; D is unresolved. This sequence was found in a woman between 18 and 29 years old in good health and CMV-seronegative. CDR3 nucleotides: TGTGCCAGCAGCCCCGTTGGCACAGATACGCAGTATTTT. Translated, it gives CASSPVGTDTQYF.